This is a list of T cell receptor beta chains from one sample in a study of OX40 agonist ivuxolimab in advanced cancers. TCRdb keeps only in-frame clones here, not all; method: immunoSEQ multiplex PCR. Among 50,000 to 55,000 clones, 80% to 90% were seen once, and the ten largest hold approximately 10%. The input for sequencing was CD4+ or CD8+ T cells sorted from blood, taken in a trial of the OX40 agonist ivuxolimab. These receptors were obtained from an adult with an advanced solid tumor such as melanoma, head and neck, liver or kidney cancer. CDR3s include the opening cysteine and the closing phenylalanine or tryptophan. A D gene is named only where the DNA matches it firmly. The listing skips clone size in some rows; elsewhere it reads once, few, many or a size class.

V gene	J gene	D gene	clone size	CDR3 DNA	CDR3 protein
TRBV27	TRBJ2-7	.	.	TGTGCCAGCAGCTTAACCTCTACCGGTATACCCTACGAGCAGTACTTC	CASSLTSTGIPYEQYF
TRBV5-1	TRBJ2-2	.	.	TGCGCCAGCAGCCCGGCGGACAGAGCAAACACCGGGGAGCTGTTTTTT	CASSPADRANTGELFF
TRBV5-1	TRBJ2-5	.	.	TGCGCCAGCAAATCAGAGACCCAGTACTTC	CASKSETQYF
TRBV11-2	TRBJ2-5	TRBD2	.	TGTGCCAGCAGCTTAGTTTCGGGGGGTGGGGAGACCCAGTACTTC	CASSLVSGGGETQYF
TRBV27	TRBJ1-1	.	.	TGTGCCAGCAGTACAGGGTTCACTGAAGCTTTCTTT	CASSTGFTEAFF
TRBV27	TRBJ2-2	.	.	TGTGCCAGCAGTTTAGGCACAAACACCGGGGAGCTGTTTTTT	CASSLGTNTGELFF
TRBV27	TRBJ2-2	.	few	TGTGCCAGCAGTTTATCCGCATACACCGGGGAGCTGTTTTTT	CASSLSAYTGELFF
TRBV19	TRBJ1-6	TRBD1	.	TGTGCCAGTAGTTCCGTGGACAGGGCACCAAATTCACCCCTCCACTTT	CASSSVDRAPNSPLHF
TRBV7-2	TRBJ1-2	.	.	TGTGCCAGCAGCTTAGAAATAGCGGAAGTTCGTGGCTACACCTTC	CASSLEIAEVRGYTF
TRBV5-1	TRBJ2-5	TRBD1	.	TGCGCCAGCAGCCCCGGGACAGCTCAAGAGACCCAGTACTTC	CASSPGTAQETQYF
TRBV11-2	TRBJ2-1	TRBD2	.	TGTGCCAGCAGCTTCAGCGGGGGGGCCAACAATGAGCAGTTCTTC	CASSFSGGANNEQFF
TRBV7-6	TRBJ1-1	TRBD1	.	TGTGCCAGCAGCGCGACAGGGATCACTGAAGCTTTCTTT	CASSATGITEAFF
TRBV25-1	TRBJ2-7	TRBD2	.	TGTGCCAGCCGAGGGCTAGCGGGAGTATACGAGCAGTACTTC	CASRGLAGVYEQYF
TRBV11-2	TRBJ2-7	.	.	TGTGCCAGCAGCTTTAGCACCTCCTACGAGCAGTACTTC	CASSFSTSYEQYF